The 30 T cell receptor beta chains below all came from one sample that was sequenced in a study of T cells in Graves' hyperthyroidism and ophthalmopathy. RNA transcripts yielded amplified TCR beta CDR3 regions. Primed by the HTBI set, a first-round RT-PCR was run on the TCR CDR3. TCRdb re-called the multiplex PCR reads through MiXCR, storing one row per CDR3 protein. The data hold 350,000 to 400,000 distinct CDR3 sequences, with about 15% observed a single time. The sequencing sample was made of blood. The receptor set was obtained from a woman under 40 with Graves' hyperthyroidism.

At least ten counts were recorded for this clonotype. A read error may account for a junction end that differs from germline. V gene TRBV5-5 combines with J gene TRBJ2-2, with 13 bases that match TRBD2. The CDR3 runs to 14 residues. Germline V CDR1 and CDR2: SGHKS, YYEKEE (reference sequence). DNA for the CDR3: TGTGCCAGCAGCATTGGGACTAGCGGGACCCGGCTGGTTTTT. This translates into CASSIGTSGTRLVF. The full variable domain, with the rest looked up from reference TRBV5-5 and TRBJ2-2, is DAGVTQSPTHLIKTRGQQVTLRCSPISGHKSVSWYQQVLGQGPQFIFQYYEKEERGRGNFPDRFSARQFPNYSSELNVNALLLGDSALYLCASSIGTSGTRLVFGEGSRLTVL.

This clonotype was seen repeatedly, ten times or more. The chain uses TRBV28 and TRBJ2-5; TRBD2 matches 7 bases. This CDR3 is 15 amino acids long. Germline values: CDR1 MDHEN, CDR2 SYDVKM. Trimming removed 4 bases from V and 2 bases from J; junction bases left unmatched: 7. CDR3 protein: CASSSSGTKQETQYF. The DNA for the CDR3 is TGTGCCAGCAGTTCCTCCGGGACTAAGCAAGAGACCCAGTACTTC. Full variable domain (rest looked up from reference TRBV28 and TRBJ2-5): DVKVTQSSRYLVKRTGEKVFLECVQDMDHENMFWYRQDPGLGLRLIYFSYDVKMKEKGDIPEGYSVSREKKERFSLILESASTNQTSMYLCASSSSGTKQETQYFGPGTRLLVL.

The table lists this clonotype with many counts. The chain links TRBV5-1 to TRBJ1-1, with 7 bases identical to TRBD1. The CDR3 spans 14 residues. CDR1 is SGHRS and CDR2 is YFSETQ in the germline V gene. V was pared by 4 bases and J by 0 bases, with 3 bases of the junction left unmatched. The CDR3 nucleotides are TGCGCCAGCAGCCCGGGACAGATGAACACTGAAGCTTTCTTT. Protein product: CASSPGQMNTEAFF.

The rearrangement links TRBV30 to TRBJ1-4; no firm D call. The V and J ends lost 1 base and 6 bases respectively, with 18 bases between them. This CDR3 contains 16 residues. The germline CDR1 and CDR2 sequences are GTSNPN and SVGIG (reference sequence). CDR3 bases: TGTGCCTGGAGTGGGAGCCTCGTCCGGAATGATGAAAAACTGTTTTTT. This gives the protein CAWSGSLVRNDEKLFF.

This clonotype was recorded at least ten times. The CDR3, as DNA: TGCGCCAGCAGCATCGGACAGGGGCCAAACTATGGCTACACCTTC. It specifies CASSIGQGPNYGYTF. This chain joins TRBV5-1 and TRBJ1-2; TRBD1 agrees at 9 bases. From germline, CDR1 is SGHRS and CDR2 YFSETQ. J lost 2 bases, V lost 4 bases, and 6 bases had no gene match. This CDR3 spans 15 amino acids.

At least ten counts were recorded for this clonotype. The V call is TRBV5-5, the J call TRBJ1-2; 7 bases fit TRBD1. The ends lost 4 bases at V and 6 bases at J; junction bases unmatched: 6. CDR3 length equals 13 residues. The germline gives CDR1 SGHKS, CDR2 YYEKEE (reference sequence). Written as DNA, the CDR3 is TGTGCCAGCAGCCAACAGACAGGGAATGGCTACACCTTC. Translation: CASSQQTGNGYTF.

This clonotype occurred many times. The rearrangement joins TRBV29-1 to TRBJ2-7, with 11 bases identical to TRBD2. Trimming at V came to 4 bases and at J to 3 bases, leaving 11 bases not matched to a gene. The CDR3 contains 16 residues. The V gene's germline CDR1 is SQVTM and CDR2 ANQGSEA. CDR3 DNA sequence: TGCAGCGTTGGTGGGATTAGCGGGAGGGCCATCTACGAGCAGTACTTC. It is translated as CSVGGISGRAIYEQYF.

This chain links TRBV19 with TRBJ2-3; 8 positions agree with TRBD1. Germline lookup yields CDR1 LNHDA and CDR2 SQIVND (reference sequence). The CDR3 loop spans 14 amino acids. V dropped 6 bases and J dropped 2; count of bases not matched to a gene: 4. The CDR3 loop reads CASRTGVDTDTQYF. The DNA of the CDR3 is TGTGCCAGTAGGACAGGGGTCGACACAGATACGCAGTATTTT.

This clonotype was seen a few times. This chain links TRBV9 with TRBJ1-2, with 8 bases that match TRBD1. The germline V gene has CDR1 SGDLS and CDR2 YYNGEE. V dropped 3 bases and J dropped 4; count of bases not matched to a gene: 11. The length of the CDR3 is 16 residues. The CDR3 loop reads CASSAGRTGTSYGYTF. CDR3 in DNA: TGTGCCAGCAGCGCGGGCAGGACAGGGACCTCCTATGGCTACACCTTC. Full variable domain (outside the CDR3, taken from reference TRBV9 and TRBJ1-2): DSGVTQTPKHLITATGQRVTLRCSPRSGDLSVYWYQQSLDQGLQFLIQYYNGEERAKGNILERFSAQQFPDLHSELNLSSLELGDSALYFCASSAGRTGTSYGYTFGSGTRLTVV.

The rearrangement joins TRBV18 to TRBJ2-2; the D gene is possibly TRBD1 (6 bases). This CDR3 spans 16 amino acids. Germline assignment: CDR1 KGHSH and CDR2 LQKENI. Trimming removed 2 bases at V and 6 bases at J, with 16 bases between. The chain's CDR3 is CASSPLQGGAAGELFF. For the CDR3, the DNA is TGTGCCAGCTCACCATTACAGGGTGGGGCCGCCGGGGAGCTGTTTTTT. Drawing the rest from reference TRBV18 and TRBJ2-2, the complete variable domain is NAGVMQNPRHLVRRRGQEARLRCSPMKGHSHVYWYRQLPEEGLKFMVYLQKENIIDESGMPKERFSAEFPKEGPSILRIQQVVRGDSAAYFCASSPLQGGAAGELFFGEGSRLTVL.

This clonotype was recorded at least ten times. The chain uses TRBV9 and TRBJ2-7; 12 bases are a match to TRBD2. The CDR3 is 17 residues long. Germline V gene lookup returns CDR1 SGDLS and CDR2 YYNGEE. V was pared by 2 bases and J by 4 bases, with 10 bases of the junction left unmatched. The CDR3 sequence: CASSVTGETSGSYEQYF. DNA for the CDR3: TGTGCCAGCAGCGTGACAGGGGAGACTAGCGGGAGTTACGAGCAGTACTTC.

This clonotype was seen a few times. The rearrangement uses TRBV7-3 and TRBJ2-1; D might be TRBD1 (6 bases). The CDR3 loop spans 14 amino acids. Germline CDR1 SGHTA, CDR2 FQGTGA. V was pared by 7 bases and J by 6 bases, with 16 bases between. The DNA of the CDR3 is TGTGCCAGCACCCAGGACAGCCACCTCAATGAGCAGTTCTTC. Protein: CASTQDSHLNEQFF.

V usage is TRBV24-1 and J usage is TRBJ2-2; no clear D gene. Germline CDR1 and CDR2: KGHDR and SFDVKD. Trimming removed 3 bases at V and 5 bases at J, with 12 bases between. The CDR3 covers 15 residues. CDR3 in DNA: TGTGCCACCAGTGATCCTGCGGCTTGGACCGGGGAGCTGTTTTTT. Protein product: CATSDPAAWTGELFF.

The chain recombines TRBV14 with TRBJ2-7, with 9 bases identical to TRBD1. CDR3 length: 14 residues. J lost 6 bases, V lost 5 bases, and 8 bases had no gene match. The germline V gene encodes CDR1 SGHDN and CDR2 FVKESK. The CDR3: CASSVPGTGREQYF. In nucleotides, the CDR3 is TGTGCCAGCAGCGTCCCAGGGACAGGGCGCGAGCAGTACTTC.

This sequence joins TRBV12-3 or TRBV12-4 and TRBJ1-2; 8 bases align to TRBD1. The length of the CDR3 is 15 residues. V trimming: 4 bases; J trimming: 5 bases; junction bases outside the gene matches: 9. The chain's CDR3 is CASSSPGQGNYGYTF. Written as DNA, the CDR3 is TGTGCCAGCAGTTCCCCCGGACAGGGAAATTATGGCTACACCTTC.

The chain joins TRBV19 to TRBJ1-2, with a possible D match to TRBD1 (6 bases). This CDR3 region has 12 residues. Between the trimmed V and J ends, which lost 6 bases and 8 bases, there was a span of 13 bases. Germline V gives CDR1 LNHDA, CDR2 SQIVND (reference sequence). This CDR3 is CASSKTGFGYTF. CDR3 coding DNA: TGTGCCAGTAGCAAGACAGGTTTCGGCTACACCTTC.

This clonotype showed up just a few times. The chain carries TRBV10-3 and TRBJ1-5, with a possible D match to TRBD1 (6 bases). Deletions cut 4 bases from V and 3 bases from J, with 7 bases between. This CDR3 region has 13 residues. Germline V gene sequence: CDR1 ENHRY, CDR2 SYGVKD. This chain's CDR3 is CAISGGANQPQHF. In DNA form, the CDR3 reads TGTGCCATCAGTGGGGGGGCCAATCAGCCCCAGCATTTT.

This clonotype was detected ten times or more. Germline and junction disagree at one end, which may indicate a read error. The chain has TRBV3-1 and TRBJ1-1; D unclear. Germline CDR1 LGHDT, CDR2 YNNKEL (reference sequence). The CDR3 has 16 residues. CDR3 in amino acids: CASSQGTSRRNAEAFF. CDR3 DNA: TGTGCCAGCAGCCAAGGAACCTCCAGGAGGAACGCTGAAGCTTTCTTT.

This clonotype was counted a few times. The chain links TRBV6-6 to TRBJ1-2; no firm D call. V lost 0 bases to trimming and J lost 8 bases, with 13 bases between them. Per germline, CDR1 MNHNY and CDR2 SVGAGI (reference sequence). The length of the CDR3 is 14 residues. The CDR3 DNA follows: TGTGCCAGCAGTTACTCGACAAGCGGTAGCGGCTACACCTTC. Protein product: CASSYSTSGSGYTF.

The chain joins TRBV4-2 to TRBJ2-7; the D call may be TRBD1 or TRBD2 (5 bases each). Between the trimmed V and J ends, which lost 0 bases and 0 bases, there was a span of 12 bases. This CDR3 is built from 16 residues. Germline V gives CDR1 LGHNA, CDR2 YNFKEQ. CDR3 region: CASSQERGSTSYEQYF. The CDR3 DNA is TGTGCCAGCAGCCAAGAACGGGGCAGTACCTCCTACGAGCAGTACTTC.

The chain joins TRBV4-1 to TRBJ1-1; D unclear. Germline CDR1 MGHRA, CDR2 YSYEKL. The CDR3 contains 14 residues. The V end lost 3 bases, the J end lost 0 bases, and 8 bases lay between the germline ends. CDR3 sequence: CASSHAAMNTEAFF. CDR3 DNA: TGCGCCAGCAGCCACGCGGCTATGAACACTGAAGCTTTCTTT.

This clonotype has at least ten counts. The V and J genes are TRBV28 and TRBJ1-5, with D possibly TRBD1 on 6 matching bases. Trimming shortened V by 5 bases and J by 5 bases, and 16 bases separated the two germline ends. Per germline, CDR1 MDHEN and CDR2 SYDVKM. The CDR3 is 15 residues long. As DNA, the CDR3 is TGTGCCAGCAGTCCCATGACAGGCACCTATCAGCCCCAGCATTTT. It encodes CASSPMTGTYQPQHF.

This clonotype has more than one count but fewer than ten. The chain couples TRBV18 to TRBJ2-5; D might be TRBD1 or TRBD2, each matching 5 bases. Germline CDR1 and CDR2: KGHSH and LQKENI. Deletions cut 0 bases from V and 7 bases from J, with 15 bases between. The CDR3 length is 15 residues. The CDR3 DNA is TGTGCCAGCTCACCACCCGACAGCCTCGAGGGGACCCAGTACTTC. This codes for CASSPPDSLEGTQYF.

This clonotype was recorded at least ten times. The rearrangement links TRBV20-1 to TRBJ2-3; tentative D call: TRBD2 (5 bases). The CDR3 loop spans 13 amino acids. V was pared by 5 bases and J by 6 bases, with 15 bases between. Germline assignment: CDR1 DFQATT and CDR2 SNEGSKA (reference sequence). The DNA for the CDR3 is TGCAGTGCTCACCCCGGCACGGGGGATACGCAGTATTTT. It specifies CSAHPGTGDTQYF.

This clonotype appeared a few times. The DNA for the CDR3 is TGTGCCGTCGGGCACCAGGGGGGCTACGGCTACACCTTC. Translated, it gives CAVGHQGGYGYTF. This chain joins TRBV19 and TRBJ1-2, with 7 bases identical to TRBD1. Germline CDR1 is LNHDA and CDR2 is SQIVND (reference sequence). V shed 11 bases and J 8 bases; nucleotides not matched to a gene: 14. The CDR3 consists of 13 residues.

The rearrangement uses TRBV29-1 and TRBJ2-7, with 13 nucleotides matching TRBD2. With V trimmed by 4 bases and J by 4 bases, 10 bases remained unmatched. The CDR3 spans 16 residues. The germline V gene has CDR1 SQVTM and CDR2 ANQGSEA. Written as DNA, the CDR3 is TGCAGCGTTGCTCCCGGGACTAGCGGGACTTCGTACGAGCAGTACTTC. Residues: CSVAPGTSGTSYEQYF.

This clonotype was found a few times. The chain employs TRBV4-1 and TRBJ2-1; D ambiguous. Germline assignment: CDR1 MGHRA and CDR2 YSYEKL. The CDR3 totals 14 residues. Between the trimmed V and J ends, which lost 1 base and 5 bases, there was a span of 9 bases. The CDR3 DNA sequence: TGCGCCAGCAGCCAAGGGGTCTTGAACAATGAGCAGTTCTTC. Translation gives CASSQGVLNNEQFF.

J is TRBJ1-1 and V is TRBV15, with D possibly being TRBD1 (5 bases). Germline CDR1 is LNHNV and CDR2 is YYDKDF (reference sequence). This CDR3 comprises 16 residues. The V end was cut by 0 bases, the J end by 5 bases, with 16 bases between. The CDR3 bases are TGTGCCACCAGCAGAGATACCGGTCAGGGTCAGACTGAAGCTTTCTTT. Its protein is CATSRDTGQGQTEAFF.

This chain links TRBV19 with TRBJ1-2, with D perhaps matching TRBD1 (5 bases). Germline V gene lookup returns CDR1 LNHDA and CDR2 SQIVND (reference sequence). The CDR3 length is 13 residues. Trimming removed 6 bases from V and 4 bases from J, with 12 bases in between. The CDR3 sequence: CASSGRGFYGYTF. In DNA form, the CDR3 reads TGTGCCAGTAGCGGTCGGGGGTTCTATGGCTACACCTTC.

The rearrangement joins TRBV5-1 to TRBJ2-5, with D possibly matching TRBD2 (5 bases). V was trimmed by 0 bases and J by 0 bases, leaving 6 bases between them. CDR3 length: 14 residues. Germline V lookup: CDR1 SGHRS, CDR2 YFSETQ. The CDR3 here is CASSLDSDQETQYF. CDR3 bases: TGCGCCAGCAGCTTGGATAGCGACCAAGAGACCCAGTACTTC.